These T cell receptor beta chains were read from a single sample in a study of shared clonotypes between healthy human individuals. Data came from immunoSEQ multiplex PCR; TCRdb stores just in-frame clones and leaves some out. Of about 1 million clones in the sample, 65% to 80% were seen once. The sequencing sample was made of memory CD4+ T cells sorted from blood. The receptors were gathered from a man between 18 and 29 years old in good health. Each CDR3 is given without its conserved first and last residue. Clone size is shown for a subset of rows, as once, few, many or a class of expanded clone.

-	TRBV2	TRBJ1-2	ASSVDRVDYGYT
-	TRBV6-5	TRBJ1-2	ASFEGGRGYT
-	TRBV7-2	TRBJ2-7	ASSLVGPLEEKQY
once	TRBV6-6	TRBJ1-3	ASSSPAGSGNTIY
-	TRBV13	TRBJ2-1	ASSLGGTGMTYNEQF
-	TRBV19	TRBJ1-2	ASLPQGGLGYT
once	TRBV5-6	TRBJ1-5	ASSWTGGLSNQPQH
-	TRBV30	TRBJ2-7	AWIPGIYEQY
-	TRBV7-2	TRBJ1-4	ASSLKWSGSGEKLF
once	TRBV11-2	TRBJ2-6	ASSLILQVSGANVLT
few	TRBV18	TRBJ1-6	ASSPRQAGNSPLH
-	TRBV7-9	TRBJ1-1	ASSPQGGSTEAF
-	TRBV2	TRBJ2-1	ASSERWQRRSSYNEQF
few	TRBV28	TRBJ1-2	ASSLYYGYT
-	TRBV28	TRBJ1-2	ASSLDWIGYT
-	TRBV5-6	TRBJ2-7	ASRFLAGGEQY
few	TRBV6-4	TRBJ2-7	ARGPGGDLYEQY
-	TRBV6-1	TRBJ1-5	ASSGPDGGQPQH
few	TRBV9	TRBJ2-3	ASSADSGPYTDTQY
-	TRBV6-5	TRBJ1-5	ASSDHGNQPQH
few	TRBV6-5	TRBJ2-2	ASRSGLGSSGELF
few	TRBV2	TRBJ1-5	ASSDRRAGNQPQH
-	TRBV10-3	TRBJ1-2	AINLRTGDPTYGYT
few	TRBV10-1	TRBJ2-7	ASSASRSRNSYEQY
-	TRBV19	TRBJ1-1	ASQLWTEAF
few	TRBV5-4	TRBJ2-5	ASSLDQHQETQY
-	TRBV30	TRBJ1-6	AWSKGQGQVLH
few	TRBV29-1	TRBJ1-5	SVAGGGNQPQH
-	TRBV19	TRBJ2-7	ASSLQGGLGEQY
-	TRBV5-6	TRBJ1-6	ASRPRGEGNSPLH
-	TRBV15	TRBJ1-2	ATSRGFGGGGYT
-	TRBV30	TRBJ1-2	AWIIRTALSTGYT
-	TRBV19	TRBJ1-6	ASNAATGVHSPLH
-	TRBV30	TRBJ2-7	AWSKGQGSGEQY
-	TRBV5-6	TRBJ2-7	ASSLELSHEQY
few	TRBV6-1	TRBJ2-5	ASSEFVGGGQETQY
few	TRBV6-5	TRBJ1-6	ASSYFSNSPLH
-	TRBV7-8	TRBJ2-7	ASSLGTTSEVTTYEQY